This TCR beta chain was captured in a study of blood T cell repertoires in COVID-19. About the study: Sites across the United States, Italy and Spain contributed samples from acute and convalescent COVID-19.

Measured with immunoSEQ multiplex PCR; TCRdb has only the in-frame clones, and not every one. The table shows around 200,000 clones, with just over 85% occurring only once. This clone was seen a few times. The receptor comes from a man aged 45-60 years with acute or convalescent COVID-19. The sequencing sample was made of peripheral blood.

This chain's CDR3 is CASRGANTGELFF. DNA for the CDR3: TGTGCCAGCAGAGGGGCGAACACCGGGGAGCTGTTTTTT. The chain employs TRBV2 and TRBJ2-2; D perhaps matches TRBD1 (5 bases). The germline V gene has CDR1 SNHLY and CDR2 FYNNEI. The CDR3 spans 13 residues. The V and J ends lost 6 bases and 0 bases respectively, with 5 bases between them.